Listed below are T cell receptor beta chains from one sample, sequenced in a study of blood T cell repertoires in COVID-19. Here immunoSEQ multiplex PCR was the method, and the copy in TCRdb shows in-frame clones only, minus some. The data hold more than 110,000 clones, with 88% observed a single time. Sample: peripheral blood. These TCRs come from a man in his fifties with active or convalescent COVID-19. CDR3s include the opening cysteine and the closing phenylalanine or tryptophan. Each record gives: J gene, D gene, clone size, V gene, CDR3 protein, CDR3 DNA. A D gene is named only where the DNA matches it firmly. Some rows mark clone size as missing; the rest say once, few, many or name a class of expanded clone.

TRBJ2-1	-	-	TRBV25-1	CASSTWGLTPSNEQFF	TGTGCCAGCAGTACATGGGGACTTACCCCTTCCAATGAGCAGTTCTTC
TRBJ2-6	TRBD1	-	TRBV5-1	CASSASRTGGSSGANVLTF	TGCGCCAGCAGCGCAAGCAGGACAGGGGGGTCCTCTGGGGCCAACGTCCTGACTTTC
TRBJ2-1	TRBD2	-	TRBV28	CASSLGLAGPLDEQFF	TGTGCCAGCAGTTTGGGACTAGCGGGACCTCTCGATGAGCAGTTCTTC
TRBJ2-1	-	-	TRBV7-3	CASSFLSGAHLNEQFF	TGTGCCAGCAGCTTTTTATCGGGAGCTCACCTCAATGAGCAGTTCTTC
TRBJ2-3	TRBD1	-	TRBV24-1	CATSDFREQGIDTQYF	TGTGCCACCAGTGACTTCCGGGAACAGGGGATAGATACGCAGTATTTT
TRBJ2-2	-	-	TRBV14	CASSHGGINTGELFF	TGTGCCAGCAGCCATGGAGGGATTAACACCGGGGAGCTGTTTTTT
TRBJ2-7	-	-	TRBV6-6	CASSASYEQYF	TGTGCCAGCAGCGCGAGTTACGAGCAGTACTTC
TRBJ2-7	-	-	TRBV7-9	CASSGRDNSYEQYF	TGTGCCAGCAGCGGCCGGGACAACTCCTACGAGCAGTACTTC
TRBJ2-7	-	-	TRBV5-1	CASSRQEGAYEQYF	TGCGCCAGCAGCCGACAGGAAGGAGCCTACGAGCAGTACTTC
TRBJ1-5	-	-	TRBV29-1	CSVGEYSNQPQHF	TGCAGCGTCGGAGAATATAGCAATCAGCCCCAGCATTTT
TRBJ2-1	TRBD1	-	TRBV28	CASSGQVSSYNEQFF	TGTGCCAGCAGTGGACAGGTTAGCTCCTACAATGAGCAGTTCTTC
TRBJ2-7	TRBD2	-	TRBV15	CATSRQSGLAVKNSYEQYF	TGTGCCACCAGCAGACAATCGGGACTAGCGGTTAAGAACTCCTACGAGCAGTACTTC
TRBJ2-7	-	-	TRBV6-6	CASSLDSYEQYF	TGTGCCAGCAGCTTAGATAGCTACGAGCAGTACTTC
TRBJ2-2	-	-	TRBV6-5	CASTTRTEATGELFF	TGTGCCAGCACCACCAGGACAGAGGCCACCGGGGAGCTGTTTTTT
TRBJ1-2	-	-	TRBV5-1	CASSSVPSGGYGYTF	TGCGCCAGCAGCTCCGTCCCCTCCGGGGGCTATGGCTACACCTTC
TRBJ2-1	-	-	TRBV19	CASSPSSYNEQFF	TGTGCCAGTAGTCCCAGCTCCTACAATGAGCAGTTCTTC
TRBJ2-7	-	once	TRBV10-2	CASSESGGGLSYEQYF	TGCGCCAGCAGTGAGTCAGGCGGGGGCCTCTCCTACGAGCAGTACTTC
TRBJ2-7	TRBD2	few	TRBV10-3	CAISEGGTSGRRGEQYF	TGTGCCATCAGTGAGGGGGGGACTAGCGGGAGAAGGGGCGAGCAGTACTTC
TRBJ2-2	TRBD2	-	TRBV7-3	CASSLNGGATNTGELFF	TGTGCCAGCAGCCTCAACGGGGGGGCAACGAACACCGGGGAGCTGTTTTTT
TRBJ1-6	-	-	TRBV9	CASSVEGADSSPLHF	TGTGCCAGCAGCGTAGAAGGAGCAGATAGTTCACCCCTCCACTTT
TRBJ2-5	TRBD2	-	TRBV6-5	CASRNSGRGETQYF	TGTGCCAGCAGGAACAGCGGGAGGGGTGAGACCCAGTACTTC
TRBJ1-5	-	-	TRBV18	CASSPANQPQHF	TGTGCCAGCTCACCGGCAAACCAGCCCCAGCATTTT
TRBJ1-4	-	-	TRBV2	CASIRDRLTNEKLFF	TGTGCCAGCATCCGAGACAGGCTGACTAATGAAAAACTGTTTTTT
TRBJ2-1	-	-	TRBV9	CASSVAFAGSYNEQFF	TGTGCCAGCAGCGTAGCTTTTGCGGGCTCCTACAATGAGCAGTTCTTC
TRBJ2-7	-	few	TRBV6-2/TRBV6-3	CASSSRGQDYEQYF	TGTGCCAGCAGTTCCAGGGGCCAGGACTACGAGCAGTACTTC
TRBJ1-1	TRBD1	-	TRBV6-5	CASINRGEAFF	TGTGCCAGCATCAACAGGGGTGAAGCTTTCTTT
TRBJ1-1	-	-	TRBV28	CASSSGGATAFF	TGTGCCAGCAGTTCGGGGGGGGCCACTGCTTTCTTT
TRBJ2-7	TRBD1	-	TRBV14	CASSPQTGVSYEQYF	TGTGCCAGCAGCCCTCAAACAGGGGTCTCCTACGAGCAGTACTTC
TRBJ2-1	-	once	TRBV9	CASSVGGTPTYNEQFF	TGTGCCAGCAGCGTAGGAGGGACTCCGACCTACAATGAGCAGTTCTTC
TRBJ2-5	TRBD2	-	TRBV6-5	CASSFSGRVVGETQYF	TGTGCCAGCAGTTTTTCAGGGAGGGTCGTCGGCGAGACCCAGTACTTC
TRBJ1-3	-	-	TRBV5-6	CASSLGPGGHTIYF	TGTGCCAGCAGCTTGGGCCCGGGAGGGCACACCATATATTTT
TRBJ1-1	TRBD1	-	TRBV30	CAWSGRGVDRGRAFF	TGTGCCTGGAGTGGAAGAGGGGTCGACAGGGGAAGAGCTTTCTTT
TRBJ1-1	TRBD1	-	TRBV18	CASSPQGANTEAFF	TGTGCCAGCTCACCACAGGGGGCGAACACTGAAGCTTTCTTT
TRBJ1-1	-	-	TRBV27	CASSLLRRTEAFF	TGTGCCAGCAGTTTATTACGCAGAACTGAAGCTTTCTTT
TRBJ1-4	-	-	TRBV12-3/TRBV12-4	CASSLVLGGGLFF	TGTGCCAGCAGTTTAGTTTTAGGGGGGGGACTGTTTTTT
TRBJ2-5	TRBD2	-	TRBV3-1/TRBV3-2	CASSRSGRAPSQETQYF	TGTGCCAGCAGTAGAAGCGGGAGGGCCCCATCCCAAGAGACCCAGTACTTC
TRBJ1-2	TRBD1	-	TRBV7-8	CASSAYRGNFYGYTF	TGTGCCAGCAGCGCATACAGGGGGAACTTCTATGGCTACACCTTC
TRBJ2-5	-	-	TRBV4-1	CASSRYMQETQYF	TGCGCCAGCAGCCGTTACATGCAAGAGACCCAGTACTTC
TRBJ2-7	TRBD2	-	TRBV14	CASSQGLAGSYEQYF	TGTGCCAGCAGCCAAGGACTAGCGGGCTCCTACGAGCAGTACTTC
TRBJ1-6	TRBD1	few	TRBV10-3	CAISPGTGGSPLHF	TGTGCCATCAGTCCCGGGACAGGGGGCTCACCCCTCCACTTT
TRBJ2-7	TRBD1	-	TRBV19	CASSIPGGVYF	TGTGCCAGTAGTATCCCAGGGGGCGTGTACTTC
TRBJ2-5	TRBD2	-	TRBV5-4	CASSPPGGEETQYF	TGTGCCAGCAGCCCCCCGGGGGGGGAGGAGACCCAGTACTTC
TRBJ2-5	-	-	TRBV21-1	CASSPGTGGTRETQYF	TGTGCCAGCAGCCCCGGTACAGGGGGCACACGAGAGACCCAGTACTTC
TRBJ1-5	-	few	TRBV19	CASSIRGSNQPQHF	TGTGCCAGTAGTATTAGGGGAAGTAATCAGCCCCAGCATTTT
TRBJ2-1	-	-	TRBV19	CASSIDRGTNEQFF	TGTGCCAGTAGTATAGACCGGGGGACTAATGAGCAGTTCTTC
TRBJ2-7	-	-	TRBV14	CASSQGLGQYF	TGTGCCAGCAGCCAAGGGCTTGGGCAGTACTTC
TRBJ2-2	-	-	TRBV5-1	CASRPDGITTGELFF	TGCGCCAGCAGACCGGACGGGATCACCACCGGGGAGCTGTTTTTT
TRBJ2-1	TRBD2	-	TRBV27	CASSSTLSGKVNEQFF	TGTGCCAGCAGTTCTACCCTGAGCGGGAAAGTCAATGAGCAGTTCTTC
TRBJ2-2	TRBD2	-	TRBV4-2	CASSQGASGRAGPGELFF	TGTGCCAGCAGCCAAGGGGCTAGCGGGAGGGCGGGTCCCGGGGAGCTGTTTTTT
TRBJ2-7	-	-	TRBV7-9	CASSAFHRDKVPYEQYF	TGTGCCAGCAGCGCTTTTCACCGGGACAAGGTCCCCTACGAGCAGTACTTC
TRBJ2-7	-	-	TRBV5-6	CASSLSGPRNEQYF	TGTGCCAGCAGCTTGTCTGGGCCTCGGAACGAGCAGTACTTC
TRBJ1-1	TRBD1	once	TRBV18	CASSQGASTEAFF	TGTGCCAGCTCACAGGGGGCGAGTACTGAAGCTTTCTTT
TRBJ2-1	TRBD1	-	TRBV4-1	CASRQGQTGRNEQFF	TGCGCCAGCAGGCAAGGGCAGACAGGGAGAAATGAGCAGTTCTTC
TRBJ1-5	-	few	TRBV19	CASRYRDSGGNQPQHF	TGTGCCAGTAGATATCGGGACTCGGGAGGCAATCAGCCCCAGCATTTT
TRBJ1-2	-	-	TRBV2	CASREYGANYGYTF	TGTGCCAGCAGGGAATACGGAGCTAACTATGGCTACACCTTC
TRBJ2-1	TRBD2	-	TRBV5-4	CASSMGTSGVYNEQFF	TGTGCCAGCAGCATGGGGACTAGTGGGGTCTACAATGAGCAGTTCTTC
TRBJ2-2	TRBD1	-	TRBV10-3	CAISEWGQGPNTGELFF	TGTGCCATCAGTGAGTGGGGACAGGGCCCGAACACCGGGGAGCTGTTTTTT
TRBJ2-1	-	-	TRBV3-1/TRBV3-2	CASSQDAPYNEQFF	TGTGCCAGCAGCCAAGATGCGCCTTACAATGAGCAGTTCTTC
TRBJ2-1	-	-	TRBV6-5	CASSYNSRGSEQFF	TGTGCCAGCAGTTACAATAGCAGGGGAAGTGAGCAGTTCTTC
TRBJ2-5	TRBD2	-	TRBV7-2	CASSSSSLTSGNAQYF	TGTGCCAGCAGCTCCTCCTCCCTGACTAGCGGGAATGCCCAGTACTTC